What follows are 5 T cell receptor beta chains derived from one specimen sequenced in a study of OX40 agonist ivuxolimab in advanced cancers. TCRdb keeps only in-frame clones here, not all; method: immunoSEQ multiplex PCR. Of just over 80,000 clones listed, roughly 88% are singletons. The starting material was CD4+ or CD8+ T cells sorted from blood, obtained in a trial of the OX40 agonist ivuxolimab. These receptors were taken from an adult with an advanced solid tumor such as melanoma, head and neck, liver or kidney cancer.

This clone was counted once. The chain uses TRBV27 and TRBJ2-4; D remains ambiguous. V was clipped by 6 bases and J by 1 base, with 10 bases between them. Looked up from germline, CDR1 is MNHEY and CDR2 is SMNVEV (reference sequence). The CDR3 sequence is 14 residues long. CDR3 coding DNA: TGTGCCAGCAGACAAGATTCTGCCAAAAACATTCAGTACTTC. Its protein is CASRQDSAKNIQYF.

The CDR3 spells CASSFSDRLNTEAFF. The CDR3 bases are TGTGCCAGCAGCTTTTCTGACAGGCTGAACACTGAAGCTTTCTTT. This chain uses TRBV11-2 with TRBJ1-1; D may be TRBD1 (6 bases). The CDR3 loop spans 15 amino acids. V was trimmed by 3 bases and J by 0 bases, leaving 11 bases between them. Germline V gene lookup returns CDR1 SGHAT and CDR2 FQNNGV.

V usage is TRBV27 and J usage is TRBJ1-5; D is uncertain. CDR1 and CDR2 (germline): MNHEY, SMNVEV (reference sequence). This CDR3 spans 15 amino acids. V dropped 5 bases and J dropped 0 bases, with 11 bases sitting between them. Here the CDR3 reads CASSRMGYSNQPQHF. For the CDR3, the DNA is TGTGCCAGCAGTCGGATGGGCTATAGCAATCAGCCCCAGCATTTT.

This sequence joins TRBV2 and TRBJ2-7; D might be TRBD1 (5 bases). V shed 3 bases and J shed 2 bases, with 14 bases lying between them. The CDR3 totals 15 residues. Germline values: CDR1 SNHLY, CDR2 FYNNEI. CDR3 in amino acids: CASSEKRGSTYEQYF. The CDR3 nucleotides read TGTGCCAGCAGTGAGAAAAGGGGATCAACCTACGAGCAGTACTTC.

V is TRBV5-4 and J is TRBJ1-1, with TRBD1 as a possible D gene (5 bases). Germline lookup yields CDR1 SGHNT and CDR2 YYREEE (reference sequence). This CDR3 has 13 amino acids. Trimming took 5 bases from V and 7 from J, leaving 15 bases between them. CDR3 in amino acids: CASRRTAGREAFF. The CDR3 DNA reads as TGTGCCAGCAGGCGTACAGCAGGGCGTGAAGCTTTCTTT.